This T cell receptor beta chain was obtained from a study of cytomegalovirus exposure and HLA in healthy donors (dated by TCRdb to the late 2010s). For the wider study: According to an earlier analysis of 550 to 700 of the donors, 150 million to 200 million T cells yielded some 110 million unique TCR beta sequences and about 280 Gb of sequence data. In a later analysis, previously published TCR beta repertoires from 600 to 850 donors were re-analyzed and high-resolution HLA genotyping was added so that TCR occurrence patterns could be studied. To decide whether each TCR beta V gene segment behaved as functional or pseudogenic, an earlier analysis of fewer than 750 of the donors relied on high-throughput TCR beta sequencing. Besides the first cohort of roughly 660 subjects, a separate validation cohort made up of over a hundred different subjects was used. In a later genetic analysis, genome-wide SNP genotypes for about 60% of the 666 donors were used, and that subset was treated as a discovery cohort. Rather than using new phenotypic data, the later analysis identified candidate immune exposures from TCR beta sequences and from how often those sequences occurred across donors. Because of strong linkage in the cohort, a handful of DR-DQ haplotypes were treated as single units for association and clustering. Every discovery cohort repertoire had been produced on one sequencing platform. Both class I and class II loci were covered by HLA typing, at four-digit resolution. The study aimed to test whether signatures of past pathogen exposure could be identified by cataloging public T cell receptors. The T cell repertoires of some 670 subjects were profiled by immunosequencing and related to cytomegalovirus serostatus. Among about 390 genotyped donors of the cohort, an average of approximately 230,000 unique TCR beta nucleotide sequences were sequenced per donor, around 20% of them non-productive. High-throughput TCR immunosequencing, statistical association of individual TCRs with disease status, and machine learning were combined to predict cytomegalovirus infection status. The number of typed donors differed by locus: about 620-630 for A, B, C, DRB1 and DQB1; 500 to 550 for DQA1; 606 for DPA1; and around 490 for DPB1. The genetic ancestry cluster associated with self-reported Caucasian donors included 81% of the 350 to 500 genotyped donors. Alongside the repertoire data, information on donor age, sex, ethnicity and CMV serostatus was compiled. Roughly 300 gigabases of sequencing data and approximately 84 million unique TCR sequences were included in an early release covering several hundred HLA-typed donors. General conclusions and limits of the study: An association between a missense DCLRE1C variant and V-gene and J-gene trimming of TCR beta chains was found in a later genetic analysis and replicated in an independent cohort. The study gave a list of under 200 TCR beta chains associated with cytomegalovirus. A later analysis reported that several top co-occurrence clusters appeared linked to parvovirus B19, influenza, CMV and Epstein-Barr virus. Fewer than 20 rarely observed V segments, including chromosome 9 orphons, were excluded from the earlier analysis of some 590 of the donors because counts were too low. A later genetic analysis reported fewer N-insertions in productive TCRs among donors in an Asian-associated ancestry cluster than the roughly 640-donor mean. A later analysis associated about 17,000 TCR beta sequences with specific HLA alleles at a false discovery rate of 0.05. When HLA alleles, especially DR and DQ, strongly co-occurred, attributing TCR associations to individual alleles was difficult. The 87-base-pair reads could not distinguish some IMGT-functional V segments, including TRBV6-2 and TRBV6-3, so those segments were excluded. Correlated functional status among segregating V segments might reflect linkage disequilibrium, but an unknown experimental factor could not be ruled out. Because HLA typing was missing for some donors at each locus, association tests included only the typed subset. The authors suggested that the approach could potentially be generalized to other disease states and immunological phenotypes. Sequencing depth was assumed to be roughly uniform across donors in the presence/absence analyses, though that assumption may not hold. In an earlier analysis of around 600 of the donors, most TCR beta V segments appeared in productive rearrangements about 90% or about 30% of the time, broadly matching IMGT annotations. In vitro tests confirmed that a few of the cytomegalovirus-associated TCR beta chains recognize cytomegalovirus antigens. A further reported finding was that TCR beta sequences accurately predicted the HLA-A and HLA-B alleles for most subjects in the first cohort. In a later analysis, the rate of TCR association differed among HLA loci, with DRB1 alleles having the most associated TCRs and HLA-C alleles having the fewest. Most CMV-associated TCR beta chains appeared to be HLA-restricted in a later analysis, and the HLA associations seemed to be driven largely by CMV exposure. Immune exposure information for the cohort was limited to CMV serostatus. The cohort was sequenced for TCR beta chains only, and without alpha or paired-chain data the features that could be detected were limited. The classifier was reported to diagnose cytomegalovirus status with high specificity and sensitivity in both the original cohort and the validation cohort. Most TCR sequences were observed very rarely across donors, whereas some public TCRs were present in many individuals. In a later analysis, HLA-associated TCR beta chains showed more clonal expansion and lower generation probabilities than non-associated chains that were equally common. A group of highly shared sequence variants was considered likely to be a technical artifact of the sequencing pipeline.

Library method: the immunoSEQ multiplex PCR assay. A mixture of 60 forward primers for TCR Vbeta segments and 13 reverse primers for TCR Jbeta segments was used in the multiplex PCR. A multiplex PCR assay on genomic DNA amplified the CDR3 region of rearranged TCR beta genes. On the Illumina HiSeq System, the amplified TCR beta libraries were sequenced as 87-base-pair reads. As for the authors' bioinformatics: Across the 670 or so repertoires, a later analysis counted 60 million to 90 million unique TCR beta chains, about 10 million of which were shared by at least two donors. Raw reads were error-corrected and collapsed into unique sequences with a nearest-neighbor algorithm that merged closely related sequences to remove PCR and sequencing errors. V, D and J gene segments were assigned by aligning CDR3 sequences to IMGT reference sequences. Each retained sequence needed at least a six-nucleotide match to both a V gene segment and a J gene segment. A rearrangement counted as productive if the CDR3 had no stop codons and remained in frame with V and J, and every other rearrangement counted as non-productive. CDR3 was defined by IMGT convention, running from the second conserved V-encoded cysteine to the conserved J-encoded phenylalanine. In an earlier analysis of more than 550 of the donors, sequences lacking an unambiguous match to a single V gene segment were excluded. In an earlier analysis of several hundred of the donors, a V segment was called functional when productive rearrangements were above 56.7%, and segregating when the standard deviation between donors exceeded 5%. A statistical classification framework was built for diagnosing cytomegalovirus status from the catalog of TCR beta chain sequences. In a later analysis, TCR nucleotide sequences were compared against IMGT/GENE-DB human TR gene sequences so that V and J genes could be assigned. In a later analysis, CDR3 sequences and most-parsimonious VDJ recombination scenarios were assigned using the TCRdist pipeline. In a later analysis, each TCR beta chain was defined by its CDR3 amino acid sequence together with its V-gene family, and reads lacking a unique V-gene family were excluded. In a later analysis, 500 to 650 highly shared, low-generation-probability nucleotide sequences were removed to address suspected cross-contamination and a sequencing artifact. In a later analysis, a clonal expansion index was calculated for each public chain from normalized within-repertoire ranks of inferred template counts. Generation probabilities in a later analysis came from a VDJ recombination model fitted to out-of-frame rearrangements, and those results were checked against IGoR. A later analysis scored TCR-TCR, TCR-HLA and TCR-CMV co-occurrence with hypergeometric tests, applying a repertoire-size bias correction to TCR pairs. A later analysis estimated false discovery rates by permuting HLA or CMV assignments 20 times. In a later analysis, co-occurring TCRs were grouped with DBSCAN, and TCRdist sequence similarity was added when clustering was performed within HLA-allele-positive subsets. Repertoires with fewer than 30,000 or more than 120,000 public chains, plus five repertoires with anomalous nucleotide sharing, were excluded from co-occurrence clustering. This immuneACCESS table, as held by TCRdb, lists in-frame sequences with V and J called but not all clones. Of the missing ones, under half trace to an unresolved V gene in checked studies; the others have no known cause. V and J calls and clone size are as listed in that table; D and trimming were resolved from the DNA. The sample has approximately 100,000 clones on record, 65% to 90% of them singletons. Less than 1.5% of the sample is in the top ten clones.

The germline V gene specifies MDHEN as CDR1 and SYDVKM as CDR2. Trimming removed 6 bases from V and 3 bases from J, leaving 20 bases between the germline ends. The CDR3 spans 16 residues, from the cysteine through the phenylalanine. This entry keeps only the CDR3 DNA: 48 bases, framed from base 1. About this clone itself: It lacks a known antigen. No much larger clonotype is one base removed from it; base qualities were not supplied.

The cohort comprised several hundred healthy bone marrow donors. At the time of sampling, every cohort member was nominally healthy, though immune exposures that went unrecorded were likely present. The donor was CMV seronegative and was included in the group of about 400 seronegative cohort members. Every donor gave a peripheral blood sample, and the peripheral blood mononuclear cells from that sample were used for TCR beta sequencing. Genomic DNA extraction from the blood cell samples was performed with the Qiagen DNeasy Blood Extraction Kit. The V and J segments used are TRBV28 and TRBJ1-1; TRBD1 is possibly the D segment (6 matching bases). Specimen: PBMCs. The clonotype comes from a woman aged 18 to 35 in good health and CMV-seronegative. The nucleotides are TGTGCCAGCAGACCAAGAGACAGGACAATACACACTGAAGCTTTCTTT. Its coded protein is CASRPRDRTIHTEAFF.